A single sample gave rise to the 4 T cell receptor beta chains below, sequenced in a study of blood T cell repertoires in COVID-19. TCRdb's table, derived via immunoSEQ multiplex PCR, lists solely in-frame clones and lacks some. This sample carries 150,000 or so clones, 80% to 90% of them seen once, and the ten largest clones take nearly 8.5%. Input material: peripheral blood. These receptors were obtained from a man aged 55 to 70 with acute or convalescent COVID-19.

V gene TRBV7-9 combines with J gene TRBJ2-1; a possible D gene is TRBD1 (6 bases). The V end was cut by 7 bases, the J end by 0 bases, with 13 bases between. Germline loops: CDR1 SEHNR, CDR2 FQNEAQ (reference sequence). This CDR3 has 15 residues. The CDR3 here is CASTRGRSSYNEQFF. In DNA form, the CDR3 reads TGTGCCAGCACCAGGGGCAGGAGCTCCTACAATGAGCAGTTCTTC.

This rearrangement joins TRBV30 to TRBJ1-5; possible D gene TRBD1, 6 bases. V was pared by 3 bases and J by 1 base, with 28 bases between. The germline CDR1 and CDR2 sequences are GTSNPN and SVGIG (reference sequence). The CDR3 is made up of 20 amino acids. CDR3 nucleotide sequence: TGTGCCTGGAGCTTTAGGGGGATTGGCCAGCAATTGGAAAGCAATCAGCCCCAGCATTTT. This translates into CAWSFRGIGQQLESNQPQHF.

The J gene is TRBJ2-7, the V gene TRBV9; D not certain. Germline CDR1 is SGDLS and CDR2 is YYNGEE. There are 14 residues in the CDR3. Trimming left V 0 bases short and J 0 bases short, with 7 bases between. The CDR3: CASSVDQDSYEQYF. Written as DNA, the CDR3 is TGTGCCAGCAGCGTAGACCAGGACTCCTACGAGCAGTACTTC.

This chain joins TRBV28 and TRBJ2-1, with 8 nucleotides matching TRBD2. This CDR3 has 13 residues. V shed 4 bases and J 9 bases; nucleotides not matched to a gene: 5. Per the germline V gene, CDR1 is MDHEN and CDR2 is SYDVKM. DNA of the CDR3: TGTGCCAGCAGTTACGCTCGGGAGGGTGAGCAGTTCTTC. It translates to CASSYAREGEQFF.